This T cell receptor (beta chain) originates from a study of blood T cell repertoires in COVID-19. Overall study: Samples of COVID-19 (acute and convalescent) were obtained from the United States, Italy and Spain. PBMCs, B-cell-depleted T cells, or T cells provided the cDNA or gDNA that made up the material.

As handled by the study authors: It was from reference gene primer amplification that nucleated cell counts were estimated. Assay used: immunoSEQ multiplex PCR; TCRdb lists only in-frame clones, some missing. That table gives V, J and clone size, and the DNA gave D and trimming. Counted here are some 100,000 clones, 87% occurring once; the ten biggest clones make up more than 9%. Germline lookup yields CDR1 SGHRS and CDR2 YFSETQ. The CDR3 is made up of 13 amino acids. V was pared by 3 bases and J by 11 bases, with 9 bases of the junction left unmatched. The chain carries TRBV5-1 and TRBJ1-1, with 8 bases that match TRBD1. Sample: peripheral blood. This sequence was found in a woman aged 25 to 39 with acute or convalescent COVID-19. The DNA of the CDR3 is TGCGCCAGCAGCTACGGGGACAGGCCGGGTGCTTTCTTT. It yields the protein CASSYGDRPGAFF.